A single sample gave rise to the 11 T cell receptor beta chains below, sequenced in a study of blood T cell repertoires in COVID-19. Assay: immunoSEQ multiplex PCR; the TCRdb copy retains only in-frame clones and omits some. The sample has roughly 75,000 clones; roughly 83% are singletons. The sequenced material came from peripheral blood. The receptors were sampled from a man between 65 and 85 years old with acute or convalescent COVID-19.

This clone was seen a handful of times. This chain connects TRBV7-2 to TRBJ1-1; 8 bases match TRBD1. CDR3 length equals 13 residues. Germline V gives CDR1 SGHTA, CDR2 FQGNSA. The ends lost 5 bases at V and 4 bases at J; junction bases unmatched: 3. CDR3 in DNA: TGTGCCAGCAGCGCCGACAGGGGCACTGAAGCTTTCTTT. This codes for CASSADRGTEAFF.

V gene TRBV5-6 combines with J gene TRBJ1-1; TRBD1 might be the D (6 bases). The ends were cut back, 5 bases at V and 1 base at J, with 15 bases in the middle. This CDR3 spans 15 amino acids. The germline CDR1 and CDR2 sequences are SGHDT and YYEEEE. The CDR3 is CASSRGARGNTEAFF. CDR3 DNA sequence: TGTGCCAGCAGTCGGGGGGCCAGGGGGAACACTGAAGCTTTCTTT.

CDR3 sequence (DNA): TGTGCCATCGGAGGACAGCAGAATGAAAAACTGTTTTTT. Amino acid sequence: CAIGGQQNEKLFF. The chain carries TRBV10-3 and TRBJ1-4, with a weak D call TRBD1 (6 bases). Germline V gene sequence: CDR1 ENHRY, CDR2 SYGVKD. Trimming took 8 bases from V and 5 from J, leaving 12 bases between them. The CDR3 extends over 13 amino acids.

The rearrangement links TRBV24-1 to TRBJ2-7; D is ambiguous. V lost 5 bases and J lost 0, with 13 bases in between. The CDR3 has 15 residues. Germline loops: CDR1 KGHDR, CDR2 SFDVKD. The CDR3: CATSGVGASSYEQYF. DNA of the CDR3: TGTGCCACCAGTGGCGTGGGCGCAAGCTCCTACGAGCAGTACTTC.

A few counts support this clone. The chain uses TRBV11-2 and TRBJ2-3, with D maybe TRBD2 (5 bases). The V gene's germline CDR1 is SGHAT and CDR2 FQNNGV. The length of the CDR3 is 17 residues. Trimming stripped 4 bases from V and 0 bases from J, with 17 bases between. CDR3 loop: CASSSRWEAESTDTQYF. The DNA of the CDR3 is TGTGCCAGCAGCTCCCGCTGGGAAGCGGAGAGCACAGATACGCAGTATTTT.

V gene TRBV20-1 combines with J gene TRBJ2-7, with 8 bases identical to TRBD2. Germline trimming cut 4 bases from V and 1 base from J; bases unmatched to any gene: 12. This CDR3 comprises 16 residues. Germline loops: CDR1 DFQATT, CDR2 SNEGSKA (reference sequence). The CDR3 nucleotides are TGCAGTGCTATTGATTTGGGGACTAGTGGGTCCTACGAGCAGTACTTC. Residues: CSAIDLGTSGSYEQYF.

This chain's CDR3 is CASSTTGEETQYF. The CDR3 region has the DNA TGTGCCAGCAGCACAACAGGGGAAGAGACCCAGTACTTC. The rearrangement links TRBV25-1 to TRBJ2-5; 7 bases line up with TRBD1. V shed 6 bases and J 3 bases; nucleotides not matched to a gene: 4. Germline lookup yields CDR1 MGHDK and CDR2 SYGVNS. CDR3 length equals 13 residues. Using reference TRBV25-1 and TRBJ2-5 for the parts outside the CDR3, the full variable domain is EADIYQTPRYLVIGTGKKITLECSQTMGHDKMYWYQQDPGMELHLIHYSYGVNSTEKGDLSSESTVSRIRTEHFPLTLESARPSHTSQYLCASSTTGEETQYFGPGTRLLVL.

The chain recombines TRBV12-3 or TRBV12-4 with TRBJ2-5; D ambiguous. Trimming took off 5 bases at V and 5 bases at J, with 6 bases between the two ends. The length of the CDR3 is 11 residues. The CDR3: CASSPRETQYF. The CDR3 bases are TGTGCCAGCAGTCCTCGGGAGACCCAGTACTTC.

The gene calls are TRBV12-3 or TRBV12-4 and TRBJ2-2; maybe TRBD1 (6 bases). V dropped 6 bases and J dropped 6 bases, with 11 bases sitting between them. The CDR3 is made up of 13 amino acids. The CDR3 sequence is CASRAQGAGELFF. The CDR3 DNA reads TGTGCCAGCAGGGCACAGGGTGCCGGGGAGCTGTTTTTT.

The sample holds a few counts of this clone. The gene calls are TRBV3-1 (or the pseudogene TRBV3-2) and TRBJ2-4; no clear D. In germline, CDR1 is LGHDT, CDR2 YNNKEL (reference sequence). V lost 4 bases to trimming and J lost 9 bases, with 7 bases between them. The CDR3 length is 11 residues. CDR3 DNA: TGTGCCAGCAGCCGCCCGGGCATTCAGTACTTC. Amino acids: CASSRPGIQYF.

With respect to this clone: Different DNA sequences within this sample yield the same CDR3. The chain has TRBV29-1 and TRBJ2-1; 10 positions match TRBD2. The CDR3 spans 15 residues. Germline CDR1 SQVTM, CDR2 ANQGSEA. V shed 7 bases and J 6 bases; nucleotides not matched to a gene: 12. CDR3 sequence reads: CSAREAGGPGNEQFF. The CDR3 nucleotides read TGCAGCGCTAGAGAAGCGGGAGGGCCAGGCAATGAGCAGTTCTTC.